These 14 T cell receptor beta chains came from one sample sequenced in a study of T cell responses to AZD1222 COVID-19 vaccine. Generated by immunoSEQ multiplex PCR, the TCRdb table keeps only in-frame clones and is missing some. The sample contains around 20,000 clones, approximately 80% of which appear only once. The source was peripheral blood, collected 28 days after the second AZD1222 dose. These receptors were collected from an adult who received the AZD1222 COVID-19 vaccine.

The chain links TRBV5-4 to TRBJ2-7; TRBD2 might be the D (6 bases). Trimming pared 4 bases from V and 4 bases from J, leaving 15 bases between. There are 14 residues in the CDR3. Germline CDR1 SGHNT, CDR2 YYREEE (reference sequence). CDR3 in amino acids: CASSPGAGYYEQYF. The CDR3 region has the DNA TGTGCCAGCAGCCCCGGAGCGGGTTATTACGAGCAGTACTTC.

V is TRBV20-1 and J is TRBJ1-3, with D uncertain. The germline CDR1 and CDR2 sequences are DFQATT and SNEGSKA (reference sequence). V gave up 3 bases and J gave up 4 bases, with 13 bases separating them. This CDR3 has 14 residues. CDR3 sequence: CSASFLGTGNTIYF. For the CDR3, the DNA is TGCAGTGCTAGTTTCCTGGGTACAGGAAACACCATATATTTT.

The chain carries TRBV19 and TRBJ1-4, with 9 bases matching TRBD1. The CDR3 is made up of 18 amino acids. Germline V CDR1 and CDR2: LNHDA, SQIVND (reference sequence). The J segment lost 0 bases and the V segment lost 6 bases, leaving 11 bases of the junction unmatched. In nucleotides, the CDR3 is TGTGCCAGTAGGCCGGGACAGGGATCGGTGGCAACTAATGAAAAACTGTTTTTT. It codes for CASRPGQGSVATNEKLFF.

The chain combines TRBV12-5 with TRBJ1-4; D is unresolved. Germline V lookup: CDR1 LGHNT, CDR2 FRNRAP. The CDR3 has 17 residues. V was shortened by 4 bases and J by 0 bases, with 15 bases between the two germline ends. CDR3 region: CASGSGITTATNEKLFF. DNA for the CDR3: TGTGCTAGTGGTTCGGGAATTACAACAGCAACTAATGAAAAACTGTTTTTT. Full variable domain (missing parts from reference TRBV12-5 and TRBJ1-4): DARVTQTPRHKVTEMGQEVTMRCQPILGHNTVFWYRQTMMQGLELLAYFRNRAPLDDSGMPKDRFSAEMPDATLATLKIQPSEPRDSAVYFCASGSGITTATNEKLFFGSGTQLSVL.

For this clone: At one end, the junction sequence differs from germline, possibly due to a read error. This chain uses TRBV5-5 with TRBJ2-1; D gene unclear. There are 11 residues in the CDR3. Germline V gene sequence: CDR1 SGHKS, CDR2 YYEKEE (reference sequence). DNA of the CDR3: TGTGCCAGCAGCTTGTACAGTGAGCAGTTCTTC. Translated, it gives CASSLYSEQFF.

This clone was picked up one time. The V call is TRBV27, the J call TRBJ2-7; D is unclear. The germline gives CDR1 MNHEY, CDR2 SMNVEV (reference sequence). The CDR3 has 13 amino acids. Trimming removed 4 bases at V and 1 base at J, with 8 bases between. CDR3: CASSYRPSYEQYF. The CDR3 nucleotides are TGTGCCAGCAGTTATCGACCGTCCTACGAGCAGTACTTC.

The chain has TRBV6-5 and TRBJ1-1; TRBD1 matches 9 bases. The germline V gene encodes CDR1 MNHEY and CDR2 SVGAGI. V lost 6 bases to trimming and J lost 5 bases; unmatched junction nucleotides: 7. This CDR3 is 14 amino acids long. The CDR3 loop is CASSLGQGRTEAFF. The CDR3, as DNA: TGTGCCAGCAGCCTTGGACAGGGGCGGACTGAAGCTTTCTTT.

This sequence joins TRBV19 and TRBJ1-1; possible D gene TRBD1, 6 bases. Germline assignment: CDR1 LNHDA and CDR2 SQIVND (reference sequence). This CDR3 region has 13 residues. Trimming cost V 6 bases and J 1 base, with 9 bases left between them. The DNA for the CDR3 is TGTGCCAGTAGGGACAGAAGGAACACTGAAGCTTTCTTT. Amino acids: CASRDRRNTEAFF.

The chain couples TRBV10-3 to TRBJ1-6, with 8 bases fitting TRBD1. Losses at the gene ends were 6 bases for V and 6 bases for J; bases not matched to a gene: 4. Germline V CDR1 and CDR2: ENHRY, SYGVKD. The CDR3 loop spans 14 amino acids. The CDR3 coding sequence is TGTGCCATCAGGACAGGGGAGAGTAATTCACCCCTCCACTTT. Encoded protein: CAIRTGESNSPLHF.

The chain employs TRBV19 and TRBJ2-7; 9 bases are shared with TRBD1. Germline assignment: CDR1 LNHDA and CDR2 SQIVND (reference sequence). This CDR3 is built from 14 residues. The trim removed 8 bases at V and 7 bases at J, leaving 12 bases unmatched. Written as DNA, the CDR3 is TGTGCCAGTCGACAGGGGGAGACCATCGGGGAGCAGTACTTC. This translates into CASRQGETIGEQYF.

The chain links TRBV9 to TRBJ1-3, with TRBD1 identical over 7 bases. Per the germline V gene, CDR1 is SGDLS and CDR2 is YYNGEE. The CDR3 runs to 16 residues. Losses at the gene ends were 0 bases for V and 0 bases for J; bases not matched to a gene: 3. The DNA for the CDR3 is TGTGCCAGCAGCGTAGGTGGGACAGTCTCTGGAAACACCATATATTTT. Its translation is CASSVGGTVSGNTIYF.

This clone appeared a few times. CDR3 residues: CASSPGLAGEETQYF. For the CDR3, the DNA is TGTGCCAGCTCACCGGGACTAGCGGGAGAAGAGACCCAGTACTTC. The chain carries TRBV18 and TRBJ2-5; 14 bases match TRBD2. This CDR3 has 15 amino acids. Germline V gene data show CDR1 as KGHSH and CDR2 as LQKENI. The junction had 0 bases not matched to a gene; V was cut back by 3 bases and J by 3 bases.

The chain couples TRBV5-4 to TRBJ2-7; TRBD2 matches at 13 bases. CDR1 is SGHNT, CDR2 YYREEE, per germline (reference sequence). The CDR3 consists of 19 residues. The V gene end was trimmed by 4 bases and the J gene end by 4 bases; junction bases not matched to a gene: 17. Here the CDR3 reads CASSGGLAGQRGGKYEQYF. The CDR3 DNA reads TGTGCCAGCAGCGGGGGACTAGCGGGGCAAAGGGGAGGAAAATACGAGCAGTACTTC.

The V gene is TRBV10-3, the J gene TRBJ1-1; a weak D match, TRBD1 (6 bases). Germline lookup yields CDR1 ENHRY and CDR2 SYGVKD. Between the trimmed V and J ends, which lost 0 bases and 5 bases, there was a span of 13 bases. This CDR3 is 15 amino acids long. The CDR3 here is CAISESAGASTEAFF. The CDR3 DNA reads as TGTGCCATCAGTGAGTCGGCGGGGGCAAGTACTGAAGCTTTCTTT.